This T cell receptor beta chain is from a study of molecular identifiers for immune sequencing clone quantification. Overall study context: Replicate RNA from roughly 21,000 or 96,000 naive CD8 T cells formed five aliquots; four were sequenced.

Germline values: CDR1 SEHNR, CDR2 FQNEAQ (reference sequence). The CDR3 loop spans 14 amino acids. Trimming took off 1 base at V and 2 bases at J, with 9 bases between the two ends. TCRdb processed the PCR reads anew with MiXCR; each CDR3 protein has one entry. This table holds under 650,000 distinct CDR3 sequences, just under 20% found once. Study-wide findings and caveats: Sizes of highly expanded clones could be underestimated through identical TCRs sharing a barcode.

This clonotype was detected many times. Its antigen is unidentified. Sequenced material: naive CD8+ T cells from blood, with Jurkat cell RNA spiked in. Stated subset: FACS-sorted CD8+CD4-CCR7+CD45RA+ naive T cells. The chain is built from TRBV7-9 and TRBJ2-7; D possibly uses TRBD1 or TRBD2 (5 bases each). The TCR comes from a human donor in good health. Some libraries in this study had Jurkat cell RNA spiked in. The CDR3 is CASSLVGEPYEQYF. CDR3 DNA sequence: TGTGCCAGCAGCTTAGTGGGGGAACCCTACGAGCAGTACTTC.